This T cell receptor (beta chain) was sequenced in a study of post-analysis software for immune sequencing data. For the study at large: Courses of disease covered relapsing-remitting, secondary progressive and progressive-relapsing multiple sclerosis. General study results and limits: Four to six TRBV segments, including TRBV5-6, TRBV5-1 and TRBV20-1, were more frequent in patients than controls. Those with multiple sclerosis, the patient group, showed significantly lower normalized Chao1 diversity than controls.

This CDR3 has 14 residues. V lost 0 bases, J lost 4 bases, and 9 bases lay in between. The germline gives CDR1 LNHNV, CDR2 YYDKDF (reference sequence). This clonotype was found a few times. Its antigen is unidentified. The authors incorporated unique molecular identifiers into the TCR beta cDNA libraries. The T cell input of roughly 0.85 to 11 million gave around 540,000 cDNA molecules. One entry per CDR3 protein results from TCRdb running MiXCR on the PCR reads. Among 800,000 to 950,000 distinct CDR3 sequences listed, approximately 50% were seen once. The rearrangement uses TRBV15 and TRBJ1-2; D is ambiguous. Sequences were obtained from blood. This sequence originates from a girl aged 10-17 years with multiple sclerosis. In DNA form, the CDR3 reads TGTGCCACCAGCAGAGATACGGGGAGCTATGGCTACACCTTC. Amino acids: CATSRDTGSYGYTF.